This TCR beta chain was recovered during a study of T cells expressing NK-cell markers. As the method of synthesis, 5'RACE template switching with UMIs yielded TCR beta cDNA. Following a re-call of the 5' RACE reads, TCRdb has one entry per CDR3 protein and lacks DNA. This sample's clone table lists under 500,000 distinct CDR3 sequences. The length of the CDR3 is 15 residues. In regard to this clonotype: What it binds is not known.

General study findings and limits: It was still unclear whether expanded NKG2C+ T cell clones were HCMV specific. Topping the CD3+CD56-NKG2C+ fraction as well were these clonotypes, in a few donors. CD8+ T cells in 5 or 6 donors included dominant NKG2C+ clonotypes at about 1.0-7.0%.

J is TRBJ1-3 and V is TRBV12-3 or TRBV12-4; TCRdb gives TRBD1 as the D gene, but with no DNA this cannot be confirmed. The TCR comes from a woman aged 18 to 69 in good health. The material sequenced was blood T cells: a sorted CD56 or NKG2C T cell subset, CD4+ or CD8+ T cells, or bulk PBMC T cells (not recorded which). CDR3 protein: CASIPGFSVGNTIYF.